The sequence of this TCR beta chain was determined in a study of cytomegalovirus exposure and HLA in healthy donors. General observations from the study: Sequences of the TCR beta chain were said to predict the HLA-A and HLA-B alleles of most subjects accurately. V- and J-gene trimming in TCR beta was tied to a missense DCLRE1C variant by an analysis performed later. Cytomegalovirus association was listed for approximately 150 TCR beta chains.

The germline CDR1 and CDR2 sequences are SGHDN and FVKESK. The CDR3 covers 16 residues. The germline V and J ends were trimmed by 2 bases and 4 bases, with 15 bases remaining between them. Of note for this clone: The antigen is undetermined.

PCR amplification relied on 60 Vbeta primers (plus 13 Jbeta primers). TCRdb's copy holds only in-frame clones and misses some; the assay was immunoSEQ multiplex PCR. The sample has some 170,000 clones; 70% to 80% are singletons. The sequence came from a man under 40 in good health and CMV-seropositive. The sequenced material came from PBMCs. The chain couples TRBV14 to TRBJ2-1, with a tentative D call TRBD2 (6 bases). In nucleotides, the CDR3 is TGTGCCAGCAGCCAACTAGCGCTAGAGTTGTACAATGAGCAGTTCTTC. This codes for CASSQLALELYNEQFF.